This is a list of T cell receptor beta chains from one sample in a study of blood T cell repertoires in COVID-19. The table came from immunoSEQ multiplex PCR; TCRdb's copy has only in-frame clones and leaves some out. This sample carries roughly 250,000 clones, approximately 91% of them seen once, and the ten largest clones take 0.95% to 1.5%. The specimen was PBMCs or T cells enriched from blood (not recorded which). These receptors came from a human donor in a cohort exposed to, infected with or recovered from COVID-19 (not recorded which). The donor label of this sample is uncertain. The CDR3 runs from the conserved cysteine through the conserved F or W. A D gene is named only where the DNA matches it firmly. Clone size is stated in some rows and not others, as once, few, many or a class when expanded.

abundance	v_gene	j_gene	d_gene	CDR3nt	CDR3aa
NA	TRBV19	TRBJ2-5	TRBD1	TGTGCCAGTAGTTCCGGACAGGGAGAGACCCAGTACTTC	CASSSGQGETQYF
NA	TRBV30	TRBJ2-4	NA	TGTGCCTGGAGTACCCGAGGGGGATCGGTTGCCAAAAACATTCAGTACTTC	CAWSTRGGSVAKNIQYF
NA	TRBV5-6	TRBJ1-4	NA	TGTGCCAGCAGCTATGGGGCTACTAATGAAAAACTGTTTTTT	CASSYGATNEKLFF
NA	TRBV2	TRBJ1-5	NA	TGTGCCAGCAGATTTCGTCCGAGCCGACTTTATAGCAATCAGCCCCAGCATTTT	CASRFRPSRLYSNQPQHF
NA	TRBV5-1	TRBJ2-1	TRBD1	TGCGCCAGCAGCTGGACCGCAGGGGGCGGTGAGCAGTTCTTC	CASSWTAGGGEQFF
NA	TRBV25-1	TRBJ2-7	NA	TGTGCCAGCAGTACTGGCGGAAACTACGAGCAGTACTTC	CASSTGGNYEQYF
NA	TRBV27	TRBJ2-7	NA	TGTGCCAGCAGTTTAGTCGGGAGCTACGAGCAGTACTTC	CASSLVGSYEQYF
NA	TRBV6-6	TRBJ1-1	NA	TGTGCCAGCAGTTACGGGCAAGCCCAGGCTTTCTTT	CASSYGQAQAFF
NA	TRBV5-6	TRBJ2-2	TRBD1	TGTGCCAGCAGCTTCACCCACGGGGACAGACGGACCGGGGAGCTGTTTTTT	CASSFTHGDRRTGELFF
NA	TRBV7-8	TRBJ2-1	TRBD2	TGTGCCAGCAGCTTAAGGGGGCTGCGGGGGGGCCGTTACAATGAGCAGTTCTTC	CASSLRGLRGGRYNEQFF
NA	TRBV3-1/TRBV3-2	TRBJ1-2	TRBD1	TGTGCCAGCAGCCATCAGGGGGCGAGCTATGGCTACACCTTC	CASSHQGASYGYTF
NA	TRBV30	TRBJ1-2	NA	TGTGCCAGTTCAACAGGGCTGAACTATGGCTACACCTTC	CASSTGLNYGYTF
NA	TRBV29-1	TRBJ1-1	TRBD1	TGCAGCGTTAGGGACAGCCACACTGAAGCTTTCTTT	CSVRDSHTEAFF
once	TRBV6-2/TRBV6-3	TRBJ1-5	TRBD1	TGTGCCAGCAGCCTGGACAGGGCAGATAGACAGCCCCAGCATTTT	CASSLDRADRQPQHF
NA	TRBV21-1	TRBJ2-3	NA	TGTGCCAGCAGCAAAGAAGCGGGGGCCAACACAGATACGCAGTATTTT	CASSKEAGANTDTQYF
NA	TRBV15	TRBJ2-5	TRBD1	TGTGCCACCAGCAACCCTGCGACAGGGGGCGGGGAGACCCAGTACTTC	CATSNPATGGGETQYF
once	TRBV18	TRBJ1-2	NA	TGTGCCAGCTCACCTGACAGTGCCTATGGCTACACCTTC	CASSPDSAYGYTF
NA	TRBV9	TRBJ2-5	NA	TGTGCCACCTCACAGGCGGAGGAGGGTGGGAGGCAAGAGACCCAGTACTTC	CATSQAEEGGRQETQYF
NA	TRBV3-1/TRBV3-2	TRBJ2-2	TRBD1	TGTGCCAGCAGCCAAGGGTCGGGACAGGGGGCTCCCGGGGAGCTGTTTTTT	CASSQGSGQGAPGELFF